These T cell receptor beta chains were read from a single sample in a study of cytomegalovirus exposure and HLA in healthy donors. Assay: immunoSEQ multiplex PCR; the TCRdb copy retains only in-frame clones and omits some. Of 90,000 to 130,000 clones in the sample, about 85% were seen once. Material: PBMCs. The source of these receptors is a woman aged 18-30 years in good health and CMV-seronegative. CDR3s include the opening cysteine and the closing phenylalanine or tryptophan. Each record gives: D gene, V gene, J gene, clone size, CDR3 DNA, CDR3 protein. The D gene is left open where the match is weak. Rows give clone size only sometimes, using once, few, many, or a class for an expanded clone.

d_call: TRBD1
v_call: TRBV19
j_call: TRBJ2-1
clone_size: -
cdr3_nt: TGTGCCAGTAGTTCGTCCCGGGACAGGGACAATGAGCAGTTCTTC
cdr3_aa: CASSSSRDRDNEQFF

d_call: -
v_call: TRBV5-1
j_call: TRBJ2-7
clone_size: few
cdr3_nt: TGCGCCAGCAGCCCCCGGGGTAGTGGCTACGAGCAGTACTTC
cdr3_aa: CASSPRGSGYEQYF

d_call: -
v_call: TRBV7-6
j_call: TRBJ1-1
clone_size: -
cdr3_nt: TGTGCCAGCAGCTTAGGAGGGAGGGACACTGAAGCTTTCTTT
cdr3_aa: CASSLGGRDTEAFF

d_call: -
v_call: TRBV9
j_call: TRBJ1-5
clone_size: -
cdr3_nt: TGTGCCAGCAGCGTAGGAGTAGCTGATCAGCCCCAGCATTTT
cdr3_aa: CASSVGVADQPQHF

d_call: TRBD1
v_call: TRBV4-2
j_call: TRBJ2-7
clone_size: -
cdr3_nt: TGTGCCAGCAGTAAACCTGGGACAGGGGATTCCTACGAGCAGTACTTC
cdr3_aa: CASSKPGTGDSYEQYF

d_call: -
v_call: TRBV20-1
j_call: TRBJ2-5
clone_size: many
cdr3_nt: TGCAGTGCAAGGGGGGGAGAGACCCAGTACTTC
cdr3_aa: CSARGGETQYF

d_call: -
v_call: TRBV6-1
j_call: TRBJ1-3
clone_size: -
cdr3_nt: TGTGCCAGCAGTACTTCAGGAGGAAACACCATATATTTT
cdr3_aa: CASSTSGGNTIYF

d_call: -
v_call: TRBV10-1
j_call: TRBJ1-2
clone_size: -
cdr3_nt: TGCGCCAGCCACCCCGAGGGTGGGAACTATGGCTACACCTTC
cdr3_aa: CASHPEGGNYGYTF

d_call: -
v_call: TRBV28
j_call: TRBJ1-6
clone_size: once
cdr3_nt: TGTGCCAGCAGTTTATCTCAGTCTTATAATTCACCCCTCCACTTT
cdr3_aa: CASSLSQSYNSPLHF

d_call: -
v_call: TRBV10-3
j_call: TRBJ2-2
clone_size: -
cdr3_nt: TGTGCCATCAGTAAAGCACAGGGCAACGGGGAGCTGTTTTTT
cdr3_aa: CAISKAQGNGELFF